These T cell receptor beta chains were read from a single sample in a study of blood T cell repertoires in COVID-19. Only in-frame clones appear in the TCRdb table, and some are missing; sequencing was by immunoSEQ multiplex PCR. The sample carries under 85,000 clones, around 85% recorded once. Sequenced: peripheral blood. These TCRs come from a human donor in a cohort sampled during active COVID-19. Both conserved end residues are part of each CDR3. A D gene is named only where the DNA matches it firmly. Rows may omit the clone size; those that give it use once, few, many or a size class.

d_gene,v_gene,j_gene,abundance,CDR3aa,CDR3nt
TRBD1,TRBV18,TRBJ1-6,.,CASSDDRGFDSPLHF,TGTGCCAGCTCAGACGACAGGGGGTTTGATTCACCCCTCCACTTT
TRBD1,TRBV7-3,TRBJ1-2,.,CASSSTGGEGYTF,TGTGCCAGCAGCTCTACAGGGGGCGAGGGCTACACCTTC
TRBD1,TRBV28,TRBJ1-1,.,CASTLTGSDTEAFF,TGTGCCAGCACTTTGACAGGGAGTGACACTGAAGCTTTCTTT
.,TRBV30,TRBJ1-2,.,CAWSVQGGYGYTF,TGTGCCTGGAGTGTACAAGGGGGCTATGGCTACACCTTC
TRBD1,TRBV19,TRBJ2-5,once,CASREGQGKETQYF,TGTGCCAGTAGAGAGGGACAGGGGAAAGAGACCCAGTACTTC
.,TRBV27,TRBJ2-1,.,CASSEGPRGYVRNEQFF,TGTGCCAGCAGCGAGGGGCCCCGGGGGTACGTTAGAAATGAGCAGTTCTTC
TRBD1,TRBV2,TRBJ1-2,.,CASREQGATNYGYTF,TGTGCCAGCAGAGAACAGGGGGCTACTAACTATGGCTACACCTTC
.,TRBV7-2,TRBJ1-1,.,CASSLAMGGTEAFF,TGTGCCAGCAGCTTAGCGATGGGGGGAACTGAAGCTTTCTTT
TRBD2,TRBV24-1,TRBJ2-3,once,CATSDGLAGGEDTQYF,TGTGCCACCAGTGATGGACTAGCGGGGGGAGAAGATACGCAGTATTTT
TRBD1,TRBV19,TRBJ2-3,.,CASSIDKSGTGNTDTQYF,TGTGCCAGTAGTATAGATAAGTCCGGGACAGGGAACACAGATACGCAGTATTTT
TRBD2,TRBV3-1/TRBV3-2,TRBJ2-5,.,CASSFRPGGTQETQYF,TGTGCCAGCAGCTTCCGCCCGGGAGGGACTCAAGAGACCCAGTACTTC
.,TRBV9,TRBJ2-2,few,CASSLGGTGELFF,TGTGCCAGCAGCCTGGGGGGAACCGGGGAGCTGTTTTTT
.,TRBV7-9,TRBJ2-7,.,CASSSGDSYEQYF,TGTGCCAGCAGCTCGGGGGACTCCTACGAGCAGTACTTC
.,TRBV4-3,TRBJ2-1,.,CASSPAPRVNEQFF,TGCGCCAGCAGCCCCGCACCAAGAGTTAATGAGCAGTTCTTC
TRBD1,TRBV7-9,TRBJ1-5,.,CASSGDSFNQPQHF,TGTGCCAGCAGCGGGGACAGTTTCAATCAGCCCCAGCATTTT
TRBD1,TRBV23-1,TRBJ2-3,.,CASSPPLPRQGLTDTQYF,TGCGCCAGCAGTCCTCCGCTGCCCAGACAGGGTTTGACAGATACGCAGTATTTT